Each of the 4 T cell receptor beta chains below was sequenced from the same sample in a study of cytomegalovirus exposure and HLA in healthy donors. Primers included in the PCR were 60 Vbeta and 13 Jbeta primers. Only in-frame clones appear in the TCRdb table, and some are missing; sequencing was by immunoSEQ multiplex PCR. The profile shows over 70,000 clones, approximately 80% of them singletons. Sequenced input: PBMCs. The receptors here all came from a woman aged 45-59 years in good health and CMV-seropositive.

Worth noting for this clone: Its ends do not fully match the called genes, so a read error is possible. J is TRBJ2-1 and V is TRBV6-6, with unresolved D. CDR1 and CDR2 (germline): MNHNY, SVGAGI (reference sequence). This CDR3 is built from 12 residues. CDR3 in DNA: TGTGCCAGCAGTTTTCCCTACGATGAGCAGTTCTTC. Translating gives CASSFPYDEQFF.

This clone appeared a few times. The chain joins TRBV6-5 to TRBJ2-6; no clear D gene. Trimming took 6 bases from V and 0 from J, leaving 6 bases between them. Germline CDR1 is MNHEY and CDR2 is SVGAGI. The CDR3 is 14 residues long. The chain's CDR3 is CASREFSGANVLTF. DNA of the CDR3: TGTGCCAGCAGGGAGTTCTCTGGGGCCAACGTCCTGACTTTC.

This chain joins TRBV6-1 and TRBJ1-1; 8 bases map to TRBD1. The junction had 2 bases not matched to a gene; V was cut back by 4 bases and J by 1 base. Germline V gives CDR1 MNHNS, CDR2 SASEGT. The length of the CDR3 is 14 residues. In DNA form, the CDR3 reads TGTGCCAGCAGTGCGACAGGGGCGAACACTGAAGCTTTCTTT. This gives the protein CASSATGANTEAFF.

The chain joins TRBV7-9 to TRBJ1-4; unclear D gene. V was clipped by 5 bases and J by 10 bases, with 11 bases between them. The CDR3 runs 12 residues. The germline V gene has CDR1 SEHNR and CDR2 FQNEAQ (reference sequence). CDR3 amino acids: CASSLTEGKLFF. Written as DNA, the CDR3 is TGTGCCAGCAGCCTGACTGAGGGAAAACTGTTTTTT.